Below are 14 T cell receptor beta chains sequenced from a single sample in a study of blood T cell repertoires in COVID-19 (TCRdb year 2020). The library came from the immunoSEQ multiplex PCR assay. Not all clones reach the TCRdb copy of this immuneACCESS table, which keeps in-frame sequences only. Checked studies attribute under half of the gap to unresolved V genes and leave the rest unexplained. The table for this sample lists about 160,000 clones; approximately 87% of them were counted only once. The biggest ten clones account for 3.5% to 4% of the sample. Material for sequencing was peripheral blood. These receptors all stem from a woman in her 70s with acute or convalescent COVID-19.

The CDR3: CASRAYPREATDTQYF. In DNA form, the CDR3 reads TGTGCCAGTAGGGCGTACCCCAGGGAGGCGACAGATACGCAGTATTTT. The J gene is TRBJ2-3, the V gene TRBV19, with a weak D call TRBD2 (6 bases). Germline CDR1 is LNHDA and CDR2 is SQIVND (reference sequence). This CDR3 has 16 residues. Trimming stripped 6 bases from V and 3 bases from J, with 19 bases between.

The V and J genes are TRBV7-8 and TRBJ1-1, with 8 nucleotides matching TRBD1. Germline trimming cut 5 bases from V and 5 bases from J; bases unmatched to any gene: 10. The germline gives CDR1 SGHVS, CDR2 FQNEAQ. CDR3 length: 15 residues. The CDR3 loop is CASSPRGRAGTEAFF. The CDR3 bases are TGTGCCAGCAGCCCCAGGGGGCGGGCGGGGACTGAAGCTTTCTTT.

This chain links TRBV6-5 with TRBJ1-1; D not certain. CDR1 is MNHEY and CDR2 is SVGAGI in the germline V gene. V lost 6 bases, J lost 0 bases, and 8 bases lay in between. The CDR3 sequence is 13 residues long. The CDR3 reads CASRRGLNTEAFF. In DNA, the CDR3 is TGTGCCAGCAGACGGGGTTTGAACACTGAAGCTTTCTTT.

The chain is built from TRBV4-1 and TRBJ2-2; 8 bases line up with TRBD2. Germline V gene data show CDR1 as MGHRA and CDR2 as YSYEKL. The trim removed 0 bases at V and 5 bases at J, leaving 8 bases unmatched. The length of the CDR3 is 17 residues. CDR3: CASSQEGVAGGTGELFF. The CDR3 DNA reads TGCGCCAGCAGCCAAGAGGGTGTGGCGGGAGGAACCGGGGAGCTGTTTTTT.

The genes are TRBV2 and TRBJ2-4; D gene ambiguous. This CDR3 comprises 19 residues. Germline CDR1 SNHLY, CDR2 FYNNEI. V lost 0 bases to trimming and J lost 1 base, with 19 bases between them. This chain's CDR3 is CASSEAGRFEIWAKNIQYF. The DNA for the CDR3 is TGTGCCAGCAGTGAAGCTGGCAGGTTTGAAATCTGGGCCAAAAACATTCAGTACTTC.

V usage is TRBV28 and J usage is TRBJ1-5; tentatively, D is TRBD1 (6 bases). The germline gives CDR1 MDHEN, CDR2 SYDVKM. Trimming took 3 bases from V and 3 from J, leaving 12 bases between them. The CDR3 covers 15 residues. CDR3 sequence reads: CASSFSDRNNQPQHF. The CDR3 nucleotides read TGTGCCAGCAGTTTCTCCGACAGGAACAATCAGCCCCAGCATTTT.

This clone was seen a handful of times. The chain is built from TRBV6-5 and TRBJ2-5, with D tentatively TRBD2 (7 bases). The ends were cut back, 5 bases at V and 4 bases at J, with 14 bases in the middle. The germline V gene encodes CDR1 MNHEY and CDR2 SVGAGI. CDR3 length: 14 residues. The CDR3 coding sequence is TGTGCCAGCAGTCCATCCGGGGGGCGAGAGACCCAGTACTTC. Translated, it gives CASSPSGGRETQYF.

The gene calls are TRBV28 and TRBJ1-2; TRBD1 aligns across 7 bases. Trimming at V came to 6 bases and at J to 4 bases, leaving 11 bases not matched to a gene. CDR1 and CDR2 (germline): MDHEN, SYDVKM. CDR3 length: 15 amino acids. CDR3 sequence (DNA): TGTGCCAGCAGCCTTAACAGGGGCTACGGCTATGGCTACACCTTC. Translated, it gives CASSLNRGYGYGYTF.

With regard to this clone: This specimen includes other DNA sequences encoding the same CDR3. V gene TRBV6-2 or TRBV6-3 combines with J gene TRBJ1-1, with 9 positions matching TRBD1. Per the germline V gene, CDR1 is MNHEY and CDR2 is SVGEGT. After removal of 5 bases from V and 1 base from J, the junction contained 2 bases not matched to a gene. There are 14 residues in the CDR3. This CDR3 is CASSRTGENTEAFF. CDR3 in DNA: TGTGCCAGCAGTAGGACAGGGGAGAACACTGAAGCTTTCTTT.

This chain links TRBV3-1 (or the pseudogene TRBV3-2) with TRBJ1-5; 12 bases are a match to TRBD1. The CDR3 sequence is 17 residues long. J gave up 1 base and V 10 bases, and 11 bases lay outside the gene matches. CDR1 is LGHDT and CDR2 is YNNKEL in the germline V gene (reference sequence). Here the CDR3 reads CATPGQGAFGSNQPQHF. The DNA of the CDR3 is TGTGCCACCCCGGGACAGGGGGCGTTCGGGAGCAATCAGCCCCAGCATTTT.

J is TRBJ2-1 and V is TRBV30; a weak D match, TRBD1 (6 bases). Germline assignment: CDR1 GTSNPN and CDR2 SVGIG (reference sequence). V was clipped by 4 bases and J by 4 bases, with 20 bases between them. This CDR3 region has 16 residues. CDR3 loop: CAWTAGQSLQYNEQFF. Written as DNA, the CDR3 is TGTGCCTGGACCGCCGGACAGTCATTACAATACAATGAGCAGTTCTTC.

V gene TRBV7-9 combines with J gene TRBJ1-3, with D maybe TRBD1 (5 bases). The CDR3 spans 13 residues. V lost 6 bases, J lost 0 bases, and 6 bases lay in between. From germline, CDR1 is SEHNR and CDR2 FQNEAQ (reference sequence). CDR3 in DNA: TGTGCCAGCAGGGACATCTCTGGAAACACCATATATTTT. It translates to CASRDISGNTIYF. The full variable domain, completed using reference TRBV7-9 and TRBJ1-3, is DTGVSQNPRHKITKRGQNVTFRCDPISEHNRLYWYRQTLGQGPEFLTYFQNEAQLEKSRLLSDRFSAERPKGSFSTLEIQRTEQGDSAMYLCASRDISGNTIYFGEGSWLTVV.

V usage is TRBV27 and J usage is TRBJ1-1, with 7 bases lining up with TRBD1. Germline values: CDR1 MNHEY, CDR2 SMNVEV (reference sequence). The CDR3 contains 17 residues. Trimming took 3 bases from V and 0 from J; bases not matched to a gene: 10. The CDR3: CASSFAPTGPLNTEAFF. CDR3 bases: TGTGCCAGCAGTTTCGCCCCGACAGGGCCATTGAACACTGAAGCTTTCTTT.

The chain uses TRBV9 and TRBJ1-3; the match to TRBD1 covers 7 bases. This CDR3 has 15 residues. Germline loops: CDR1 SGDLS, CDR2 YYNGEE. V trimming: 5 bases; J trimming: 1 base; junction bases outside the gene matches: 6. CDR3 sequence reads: CASSVQGESGNTIYF. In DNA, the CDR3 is TGTGCCAGCAGTGTGCAGGGGGAGTCTGGAAACACCATATATTTT.